The 10 T cell receptor beta chains in this list originate from one sample, sequenced in a study of T cells in Graves' hyperthyroidism and ophthalmopathy. Amplification yielded TCR beta CDR3 regions, with RNA transcripts as the source. Carried out on the TCR CDR3, a first-round RT-PCR used the HTBI primer set. TCRdb reprocessed the multiplex PCR reads with MiXCR, giving one entry per CDR3 protein. The sample carries more than 300,000 distinct CDR3 sequences, more than 11% recorded once. Material: blood. The receptors stem from an older woman with Graves' hyperthyroidism.

This clonotype turned up a few times. V usage is TRBV19 and J usage is TRBJ2-3; the D gene could be TRBD1 or TRBD2 (5 bases each). Germline V lookup: CDR1 LNHDA, CDR2 SQIVND (reference sequence). V was shortened by 6 bases and J by 2 bases, with 12 bases between the two germline ends. The CDR3 is 14 residues long. The DNA for the CDR3 is TGTGCCAGTAGAGGTCGGGGCGCCACAGATACGCAGTATTTT. It encodes CASRGRGATDTQYF.

A few counts support this clonotype. The chain links TRBV7-3 to TRBJ1-1; a possible D gene is TRBD1 (5 bases). The CDR3 totals 15 residues. V lost 5 bases to trimming and J lost 2 bases, with 15 bases between them. Germline CDR1 is SGHTA and CDR2 is FQGTGA. As DNA, the CDR3 is TGTGCCAGCAGCCCAGACCCAGGGATAAACACTGAAGCTTTCTTT. This gives the protein CASSPDPGINTEAFF.

In its sample, this clonotype was seen many times. V is TRBV7-9 and J is TRBJ1-1; TRBD1 matches 7 bases. Germline CDR1 reads SEHNR; CDR2 reads FQNEAQ (reference sequence). Trimming at V came to 5 bases and at J to 2 bases, leaving 5 bases not matched to a gene. This CDR3 spans 14 amino acids. CDR3 residues: CASSRTGDNTEAFF. The CDR3 bases are TGTGCCAGCAGCCGAACAGGGGATAACACTGAAGCTTTCTTT.

Details on this clonotype: A read error is possible here, since a much larger clone lies one base away. The chain joins TRBV7-9 to TRBJ1-2; D is ambiguous. The CDR3 contains 14 residues. Deletions cut 2 bases from V and 7 bases from J, with 14 bases between. Germline V gene sequence: CDR1 SEHNR, CDR2 FQNEAQ (reference sequence). The CDR3 loop reads CASSLSSKMRGYTF. DNA of the CDR3: TGTGCCAGCAGCTTATCTTCCAAGATGCGTGGCTACACCTTC.

This clonotype was observed many times. The chain is built from TRBV5-6 and TRBJ1-1; TRBD1 might be the D (5 bases). V was clipped by 4 bases and J by 4 bases, with 17 bases between them. The length of the CDR3 is 15 residues. CDR1 and CDR2 from the germline V gene are SGHDT and YYEEEE. CDR3 bases: TGTGCCAGCAGCCCCTGGGGGGGTTCGGGCACTGAAGCTTTCTTT. It translates to CASSPWGGSGTEAFF.

Details on this clonotype: This may be a read error, as it is one base from a much larger clone. This sequence joins TRBV12-3 or TRBV12-4 and TRBJ1-2; D may be TRBD1 (6 bases). Trimming stripped 4 bases from V and 4 bases from J, with 16 bases between. The CDR3 runs 15 residues. Here the CDR3 reads CASSWGGPLSYGYTF. In DNA form, the CDR3 reads TGTGCCAGCAGTTGGGGGGGGCCCCTTAGCTATGGCTACACCTTC.

This CDR3 reads CASSSTPQAGPYGYTF. The CDR3 DNA follows: TGTGCCAGCAGCTCCACCCCACAGGCAGGCCCCTATGGCTACACCTTC. The chain combines TRBV7-3 with TRBJ1-2, with TRBD1 as a possible D gene (5 bases). Germline CDR1 SGHTA, CDR2 FQGTGA. The CDR3 is 16 residues long. Between the trimmed V and J ends, which lost 4 bases and 4 bases, there was a span of 19 bases.

This chain joins TRBV18 and TRBJ2-3, with 11 positions matching TRBD2. From germline, CDR1 is KGHSH and CDR2 LQKENI. The CDR3 is 15 residues long. The V and J ends lost 11 bases and 2 bases, in that order; junction bases with no gene match: 9. The CDR3 region is CASGLGLAATDTQYF. For the CDR3, the DNA is TGTGCCTCCGGGTTGGGACTAGCGGCCACAGATACGCAGTATTTT.

A few counts support this clonotype. This sequence joins TRBV5-1 and TRBJ2-5, with 14 bases matching TRBD2. J was trimmed by 5 bases and V by 4 bases; bases with no gene match: 13. This CDR3 spans 18 amino acids. The germline V gene encodes CDR1 SGHRS and CDR2 YFSETQ. The CDR3 here is CASSGGTSGSPAEETQYF. Here the CDR3 DNA reads TGCGCCAGCAGCGGCGGGACTAGCGGGAGCCCCGCTGAGGAGACCCAGTACTTC.

This clonotype came up a few times. DNA of the CDR3: TGTGCCAGTAGCCCGGAGGGGCTTAAGTGGACCCAGTACTTC. Residues: CASSPEGLKWTQYF. The chain joins TRBV19 to TRBJ2-5, with TRBD2 as a possible D gene (6 bases). The germline V gene has CDR1 LNHDA and CDR2 SQIVND (reference sequence). V lost 6 bases, J lost 7 bases, and 18 bases lay in between. The CDR3 is 14 amino acids.